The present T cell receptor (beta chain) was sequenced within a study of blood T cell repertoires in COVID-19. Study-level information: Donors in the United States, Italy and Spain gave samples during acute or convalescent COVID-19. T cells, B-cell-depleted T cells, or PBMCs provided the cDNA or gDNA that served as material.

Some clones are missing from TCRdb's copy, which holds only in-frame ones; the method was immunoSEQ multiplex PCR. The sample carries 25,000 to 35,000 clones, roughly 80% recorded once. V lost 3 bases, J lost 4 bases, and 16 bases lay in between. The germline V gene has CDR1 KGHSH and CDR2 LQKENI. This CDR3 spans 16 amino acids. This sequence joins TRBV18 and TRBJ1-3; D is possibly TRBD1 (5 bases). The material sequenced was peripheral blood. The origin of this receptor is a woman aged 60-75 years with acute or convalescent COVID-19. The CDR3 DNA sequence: TGTGCCAGCTCACCCAATCTCCAGGGAGGAGGAAACACCATATATTTT. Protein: CASSPNLQGGGNTIYF.